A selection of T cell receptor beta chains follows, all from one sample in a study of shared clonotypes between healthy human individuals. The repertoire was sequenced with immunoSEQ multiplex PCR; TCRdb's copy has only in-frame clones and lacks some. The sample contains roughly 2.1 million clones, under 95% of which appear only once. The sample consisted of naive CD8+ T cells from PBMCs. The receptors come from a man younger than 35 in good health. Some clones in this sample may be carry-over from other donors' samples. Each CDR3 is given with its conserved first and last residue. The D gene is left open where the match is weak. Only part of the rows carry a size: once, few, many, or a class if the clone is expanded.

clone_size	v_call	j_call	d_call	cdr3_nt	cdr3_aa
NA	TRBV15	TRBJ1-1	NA	TGTGCCACCAGCAAGCAAAGAGGGAGGGACACTGAAGCTTTCTTT	CATSKQRGRDTEAFF
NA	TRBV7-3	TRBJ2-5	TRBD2	TGTGCCAGCAGCTTAACGGGACTAGCGACAGAGACCCAGTACTTC	CASSLTGLATETQYF
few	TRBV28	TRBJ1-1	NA	TGTGCCAGCAGTTACGGGGCGGGTGAAGCTTTCTTT	CASSYGAGEAFF
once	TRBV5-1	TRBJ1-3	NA	TGCGCCAGCAGCTTGGTAGGGAAAGGAAACACCATATATTTT	CASSLVGKGNTIYF
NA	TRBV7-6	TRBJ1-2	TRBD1	TGTGCCAGCAGCCTCTCCCCGGGACAGGCCTATGGCTACACCTTC	CASSLSPGQAYGYTF
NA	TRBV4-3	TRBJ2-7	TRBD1	TGCGCCAGCAGCCAGGGGCAGGGGGCAGAGGAGCAGTACTTC	CASSQGQGAEEQYF
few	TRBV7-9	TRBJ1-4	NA	TGTGCCAGCACCCCGGGGGCCAGGGGTGAAAAACTGTTTTTT	CASTPGARGEKLFF
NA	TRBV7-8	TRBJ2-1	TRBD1	TGTGCCAGCACCGCCACCAAAGTTCCAAGAGGGGGCTATAGGGATGAGCAGTTCTTC	CASTATKVPRGGYRDEQFF
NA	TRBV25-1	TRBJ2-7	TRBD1	TGTGCCAGCAGTGAATGGGGGACAGGGGGGTACGAGCAGTACTTC	CASSEWGTGGYEQYF
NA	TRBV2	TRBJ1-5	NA	TGTGCCAGCAGGTCAGTGGGTCAGCCCCAGCATTTT	CASRSVGQPQHF
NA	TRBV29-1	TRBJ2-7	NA	TGCAGCGGCGTCAGGGACGTCGAGCAGTACTTC	CSGVRDVEQYF
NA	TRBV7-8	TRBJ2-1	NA	TGTGCCAGCAGCTTGGGACCCAGCTCCTACAATGAGCAGTTCTTC	CASSLGPSSYNEQFF
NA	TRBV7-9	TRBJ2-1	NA	TGTGCCAGCAGCTCGGGCAACTCTTACAATGAGCAGTTCTTC	CASSSGNSYNEQFF
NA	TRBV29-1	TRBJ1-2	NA	TGCAGCGTGGTCCATCCGGGTCTTCCCTATGGCTACACCTTC	CSVVHPGLPYGYTF
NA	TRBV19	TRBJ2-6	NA	TGTGCCAGCAGGAATTCATATTTCTCTGGGGCCAACGTCCTGACTTTC	CASRNSYFSGANVLTF
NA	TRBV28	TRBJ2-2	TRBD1	TGTGCCAGCAGTACGGGACAGGGTCCACCCGTGGGGGAGCTGTTTTTT	CASSTGQGPPVGELFF
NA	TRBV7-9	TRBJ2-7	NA	TGTGCCAGCAGCCCCGGTGGCTACGAGCAGTACTTC	CASSPGGYEQYF
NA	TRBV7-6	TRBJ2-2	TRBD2	TGTGCCAGCAGCCTAGCGGATCCCAACACCGGGGAGCTGTTTTTT	CASSLADPNTGELFF
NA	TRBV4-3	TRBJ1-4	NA	TGCGCCAGCAGCCAAGCTAGCTCAACTAATGAAAAACTGTTTTTT	CASSQASSTNEKLFF
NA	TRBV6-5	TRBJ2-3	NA	TGTGCCAGCGGATCCGGGCCAAACACAGATACGCAGTATTTT	CASGSGPNTDTQYF
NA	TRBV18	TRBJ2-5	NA	TGTGCCAGCTCGACCACTCGTCTCCCCCAAGAGACCCAGTACTTC	CASSTTRLPQETQYF
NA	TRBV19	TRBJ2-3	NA	TGTGCCAGTAGTATTGGCTTTGCGGGATCCACAGATACGCAGTATTTT	CASSIGFAGSTDTQYF
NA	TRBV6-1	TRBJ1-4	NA	TGTGCCAGCAGTGAAGGGACTCCTAATGAAAAACTGTTTTTT	CASSEGTPNEKLFF
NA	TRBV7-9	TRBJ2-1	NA	TGTGCCAGCCTAGGGACACGACAATACAATGAGCAGTTCTTC	CASLGTRQYNEQFF
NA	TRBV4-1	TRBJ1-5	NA	TGCGCCAGCAGCCAAGAGTCAGGGAATCAGCCCCAGCATTTT	CASSQESGNQPQHF
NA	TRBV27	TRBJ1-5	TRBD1	TGTGCCAGCAGTTTACAAGAGGGGCGGGACAGGGAGCATTTT	CASSLQEGRDREHF
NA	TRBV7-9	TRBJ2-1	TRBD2	TGTGCCAGCAGCTGGGCCCCCTTAGCGGGAGGGCCCCCCTACAATGAGCAGTTCTTC	CASSWAPLAGGPPYNEQFF
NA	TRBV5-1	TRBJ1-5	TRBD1	TGCGCCAGCAGCTCGACAGGGGGGAGTCAGCCCCAGCATTTT	CASSSTGGSQPQHF
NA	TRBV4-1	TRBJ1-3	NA	TGCGCCAGCAGCCAAGATGGGCGGGAGGGAAACACCATATATTTT	CASSQDGREGNTIYF
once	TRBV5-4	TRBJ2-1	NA	TGTGCCAGCAGCTCTTCGAGGGGGTATGAGCAGTTCTTC	CASSSSRGYEQFF
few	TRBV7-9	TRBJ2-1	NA	TGTGCCAGCAGCTTAGATCCGGGAGCTGCACGGGGGCAGTTCTTC	CASSLDPGAARGQFF
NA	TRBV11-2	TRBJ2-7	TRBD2	TGTGCCAGCAGCTTAGATCGACGTCAGCGACTAGCGGGAGGGCCCCACGAGCAGTACTTC	CASSLDRRQRLAGGPHEQYF
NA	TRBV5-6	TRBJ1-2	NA	TGTGCCAGCAGCGGGGGTGACTATGGCTACACCTTC	CASSGGDYGYTF
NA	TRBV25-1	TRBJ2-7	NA	TGTGCCAGCAGTCCAGGGTCCTACGAGCAGTACTTC	CASSPGSYEQYF
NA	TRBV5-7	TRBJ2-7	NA	TGTGCCAGCAGCTTTCTGCAGGAGCCTAGCTACGAGCAGTACTTC	CASSFLQEPSYEQYF
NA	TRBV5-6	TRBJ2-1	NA	TGTGCCAGCAGCTTGTTGGACAGCAACAATGAGCAGTTCTTC	CASSLLDSNNEQFF
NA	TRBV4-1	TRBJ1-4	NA	TGCGCCAGCAGCCCGACCCGGGGGCAGGTTAATGAAAAACTGTTTTTT	CASSPTRGQVNEKLFF
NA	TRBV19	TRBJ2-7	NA	TGTGCCAGTAGTATAGATTCATTGGTCTACGAGCAGTACTTC	CASSIDSLVYEQYF
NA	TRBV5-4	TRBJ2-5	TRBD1	TGTGCCAGCAGCAGAACAGCCCGGACAGGGAAAGAGACCCAGTACTTC	CASSRTARTGKETQYF
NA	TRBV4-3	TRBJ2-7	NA	TGCGCCAGCAGCCAAGAGCGGCAGGGTGGAGAGCAGTACTTC	CASSQERQGGEQYF
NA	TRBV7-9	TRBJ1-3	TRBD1	TGTGCCAGCAGCCACCCGACAGGGACGAAATCTGGAAACACCATATATTTT	CASSHPTGTKSGNTIYF
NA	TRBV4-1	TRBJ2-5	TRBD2	TGCGCCAGCAGCCAGATCCTAGCGGGAGGGCAAGAGACCCAGTACTTC	CASSQILAGGQETQYF
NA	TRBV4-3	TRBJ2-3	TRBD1	TGCGCCAGCAGCCGATGGTCGGACAGGGGGCCCCCAGATACGCAGTATTTT	CASSRWSDRGPPDTQYF
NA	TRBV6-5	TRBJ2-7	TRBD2	TGTGCCAGCAAGACTAGCGGGAGCCGTAGCTACGAGCAGTACTTC	CASKTSGSRSYEQYF